The 15 T cell receptor beta chains in this list originate from one sample, sequenced in a study of blood T cell repertoires in COVID-19 (dated by TCRdb to about 2020). Library preparation employed the immunoSEQ multiplex PCR assay. TCRdb obtained this table from immuneACCESS and retained in-frame rearrangements with V and J assigned. These tables miss some clones; where compared with another copy, unresolved V genes account for less than half of the shortfall, and the remainder is unexplained. The sample profile shows over 200,000 clones; 90% of them were found once. The ten most abundant clones make up 1.2% of the sample. Sequencing was carried out using PBMCs or T cells enriched from blood (not recorded which). These receptors were collected from a man between 25 and 39 years old who had recovered from COVID-19.

The rearrangement joins TRBV20-1 to TRBJ2-7, with 7 positions matching TRBD2. This CDR3 region has 13 residues. Germline trimming cut 3 bases from V and 3 bases from J; bases unmatched to any gene: 5. From germline, CDR1 is DFQATT and CDR2 SNEGSKA (reference sequence). The chain's CDR3 is CSASFSGGYEQYF. Written as DNA, the CDR3 is TGCAGTGCTAGTTTCTCGGGGGGCTACGAGCAGTACTTC.

The chain is built from TRBV5-4 and TRBJ1-3, with D possibly TRBD1 on 6 matching bases. V lost 0 bases and J lost 7, with 14 bases in between. CDR3 length: 15 amino acids. From germline, CDR1 is SGHNT and CDR2 YYREEE (reference sequence). CDR3 sequence (DNA): TGTGCCAGCAGCTTGGGGGGACAAATTGGTAACACCATATATTTT. It specifies CASSLGGQIGNTIYF.

This CDR3 is CASSISPYEQYF. The CDR3 region has the DNA TGTGCCAGCAGCATCTCCCCCTACGAGCAGTACTTC. The V and J genes are TRBV11-2 and TRBJ2-7; D uncertain. CDR3 length equals 12 residues. The ends were cut back, 5 bases at V and 2 bases at J, with 7 bases in the middle. CDR1 is SGHAT, CDR2 FQNNGV, per germline.

As concerns this clone: Other nucleotide sequences in the sample specify the same CDR3. The rearrangement links TRBV27 to TRBJ2-7, with TRBD1 matching 9 bases. Germline-derived CDR1 and CDR2 are MNHEY and SMNVEV (reference sequence). The CDR3 totals 13 residues. Germline trimming cut 5 bases from V and 4 bases from J; bases unmatched to any gene: 3. Here the CDR3 reads CASSPGQGYEQYF. The DNA of the CDR3 is TGTGCCAGCAGTCCGGGACAGGGTTACGAGCAGTACTTC.

For the CDR3, the DNA is TGTGCCATCAGTGACCTTAGAGAGGGTGAGCAGTTCTTC. It specifies CAISDLREGEQFF. V gene TRBV10-3 combines with J gene TRBJ2-1, with D maybe TRBD2 (5 bases). The germline CDR1 and CDR2 sequences are ENHRY and SYGVKD. There are 13 residues in the CDR3. Trimming cost V 3 bases and J 9 bases, with 12 bases left between them.

The DNA of the CDR3 is TGTGCCAGTAGTATAGGCGGGGACCCTTCCTACGAGCAGTACTTC. Translation gives CASSIGGDPSYEQYF. The J gene is TRBJ2-7, the V gene TRBV19; perhaps TRBD2 as D (6 bases). V dropped 1 base and J dropped 1 base, with 11 bases sitting between them. The germline gives CDR1 LNHDA, CDR2 SQIVND (reference sequence). The CDR3 loop spans 15 amino acids.

The chain combines TRBV6-5 with TRBJ2-1; 9 nucleotides match TRBD1. Germline CDR1 MNHEY, CDR2 SVGAGI. V lost 7 bases to trimming and J lost 7 bases; unmatched junction nucleotides: 5. CDR3 size: 13 residues. The CDR3 region has the DNA TGTGCCAGCACCCGGACAGGGGCTAATGAGCAGTTCTTC. It translates to CASTRTGANEQFF.

A few counts support this clone. V and J are TRBV10-1 and TRBJ2-1; 7 nucleotides align to TRBD1. CDR3 length equals 14 residues. CDR1 is WNHNN and CDR2 is SYGVQD in the germline V gene (reference sequence). V was pared by 3 bases and J by 6 bases, with 5 bases of the junction left unmatched. In DNA form, the CDR3 reads TGCGCCAGCAGTGAAGACCCAGGGGGCAATGAGCAGTTCTTC. Translating gives CASSEDPGGNEQFF.

The chain recombines TRBV29-1 with TRBJ1-4, with TRBD1 matching over 7 bases. Germline V gives CDR1 SQVTM, CDR2 ANQGSEA. This CDR3 is built from 13 residues. Trimming removed 6 bases from V and 4 bases from J; junction bases left unmatched: 5. CDR3: CSVSRDSNEKLFF. CDR3 coding DNA: TGCAGCGTGAGTAGGGACAGTAATGAAAAACTGTTTTTT.

The chain employs TRBV21-1 and TRBJ2-1; the tabulated D call, TRBD2, remains unverified against the DNA. TRBV21-1 represents a pseudogene. This CDR3 region has 14 residues. CDR3 region: CASLWGGRDNEQFF. CDR3 in DNA: TGTGCCAGCTTGTGGGGGGGCCGGGACAATGAGCAGTTCTTC.

The chain combines TRBV5-1 with TRBJ2-1; a weak D match, TRBD2 (5 bases). CDR1 and CDR2 from the germline V gene are SGHRS and YFSETQ. V was shortened by 1 base and J by 7 bases, with 9 bases between the two germline ends. The CDR3 sequence is 13 residues long. The CDR3 protein is CASSLHTGNEQFF. CDR3 nucleotides: TGCGCCAGCAGCTTGCACACGGGAAATGAGCAGTTCTTC.

The J gene is TRBJ1-2, the V gene TRBV27, with D perhaps TRBD1 (5 bases). The CDR3 loop spans 13 amino acids. Looked up from germline, CDR1 is MNHEY and CDR2 is SMNVEV (reference sequence). The V and J ends lost 5 bases and 8 bases respectively, with 15 bases between them. CDR3 protein: CASSPLDTLGYTF. In DNA form, the CDR3 reads TGTGCCAGCAGTCCGTTGGACACTCTGGGCTACACCTTC.

This chain uses TRBV5-1 with TRBJ2-7, with D unresolved. The CDR3 runs to 15 residues. Between the trimmed V and J ends, which lost 4 bases and 5 bases, there was a span of 19 bases. Germline lookup yields CDR1 SGHRS and CDR2 YFSETQ. CDR3 region: CASSARVGSFDEQYF. The CDR3 DNA reads TGCGCCAGCAGCGCCAGAGTCGGGTCGTTTGACGAGCAGTACTTC.

J is TRBJ2-1 and V is TRBV11-2; 9 nucleotides match TRBD1. Germline lookup yields CDR1 SGHAT and CDR2 FQNNGV. J gave up 8 bases and V 3 bases, and 14 bases lay outside the gene matches. This CDR3 has 17 amino acids. The CDR3 sequence is CASSFSPGQGKGDEQFF. The CDR3 coding sequence is TGTGCCAGCAGCTTCTCACCGGGACAGGGTAAGGGGGATGAGCAGTTCTTC.

The V call is TRBV11-2, the J call TRBJ2-7; 7 bases fit TRBD1. Trimming removed 2 bases from V and 3 bases from J; junction bases left unmatched: 7. Germline V gene data show CDR1 as SGHAT and CDR2 as FQNNGV. The CDR3 runs to 15 residues. The CDR3 protein is CASSLKQGLFYEQYF. DNA of the CDR3: TGTGCCAGCAGCTTAAAACAGGGGTTATTCTACGAGCAGTACTTC.